This T cell receptor (beta chain) originates from a study of blood T cell dynamics during melanoma immunotherapy. Study background: Patients with metastatic melanoma got pembrolizumab or nivolumab-ipilimumab as first-line care.

Clones were sequenced by immunoSEQ multiplex PCR, and TCRdb holds only the in-frame ones, with some missing. The sample shows roughly 7,900 clones, roughly 77% of them seen only once. Sample time point: pre-treatment baseline. Response was assessed by RECIST 1.1 at 12 weeks, except a couple of rapid progressors. Prior systemic cancer therapy, immunosuppressant use and other active malignancies excluded patients. This clone was counted only a few times. The CDR3 consists of 13 residues. Trimming stripped 0 bases from V and 5 bases from J, with 6 bases between. In germline, CDR1 is SGHRS, CDR2 YFSETQ. The V gene is TRBV5-1, the J gene TRBJ1-5; D is unresolved. This sample comprised blood, obtained from a patient treated with checkpoint blockade. This sequence was found in a human donor with melanoma. The chain's CDR3 is CASSLGSDQPQHF. CDR3 coding DNA: TGCGCCAGCAGCTTGGGGTCCGATCAGCCCCAGCATTTT.